A single sample gave rise to the 27 T cell receptor beta chains below, sequenced in a study of control samples from healthy donors and cancer patients. Produced via immunoSEQ multiplex PCR; TCRdb's table is partial and in-frame only. The table shows fewer than 25,000 clones, with 85% to 90% occurring only once. Sequencing was carried out using PBMCs. The receptors come from a woman aged 60 to 75 with head and neck cancer.

CDR3: CASRDIAGTVNTEAFF. The CDR3 nucleotides read TGTGCCAGCAGGGATATTGCCGGGACCGTTAACACTGAAGCTTTCTTT. The rearrangement links TRBV5-6 to TRBJ1-1; D perhaps matches TRBD1 (5 bases). There are 16 residues in the CDR3. The germline V and J ends were trimmed by 5 bases and 2 bases, with 19 bases remaining between them. The germline V gene has CDR1 SGHDT and CDR2 YYEEEE. The variable domain in full, with the rest retrieved from reference TRBV5-6 and TRBJ1-1, is DAGVTQSPTHLIKTRGQQVTLRCSPKSGHDTVSWYQQALGQGPQFIFQYYEEEERQRGNFPDRFSGHQFPNYSSELNVNALLLGDSALYLCASRDIAGTVNTEAFFGQGTRLTVV.

This clone was observed a few times. The chain recombines TRBV4-1 with TRBJ1-5; 11 bases fit TRBD1. The CDR3 sequence is 13 residues long. J lost 7 bases, V lost 5 bases, and 1 base had no gene match. From germline, CDR1 is MGHRA and CDR2 YSYEKL. CDR3 bases: TGCGCCAGCAGCTGGGACAGGGGGCAGCCCCAGCATTTT. This gives the protein CASSWDRGQPQHF.

The chain uses TRBV30 and TRBJ2-1, with D perhaps assigned TRBD1 or TRBD2 (5 bases each). The CDR3 extends over 14 amino acids. Trimming pared 2 bases from V and 1 base from J, leaving 9 bases between. Looked up from germline, CDR1 is GTSNPN and CDR2 is SVGIG (reference sequence). CDR3 amino acids: CAWSLGGSYNEQFF. The CDR3 DNA sequence: TGTGCCTGGAGTCTTGGGGGATCCTACAATGAGCAGTTCTTC.

This rearrangement joins TRBV28 to TRBJ1-1, with TRBD1 as a possible D gene (5 bases). The length of the CDR3 is 12 residues. CDR1 is MDHEN, CDR2 SYDVKM, per germline. Trimming removed 10 bases at V and 5 bases at J, with 14 bases between. The CDR3 loop is CATDTGYTEAFF. The CDR3 DNA reads as TGTGCCACCGATACAGGATATACTGAAGCTTTCTTT.

The chain links TRBV5-1 to TRBJ1-3; no reliable D call. Germline-derived CDR1 and CDR2 are SGHRS and YFSETQ. Trimming took off 0 bases at V and 0 bases at J, with 7 bases between the two ends. CDR3 length equals 15 residues. For the CDR3, the DNA is TGCGCCAGCAGCTTGGACGGGAGCTCTGGAAACACCATATATTTT. Its translation is CASSLDGSSGNTIYF.

V gene TRBV7-8 combines with J gene TRBJ2-7; D is undetermined. The CDR3 consists of 12 residues. Between the trimmed V and J ends, which lost 4 bases and 5 bases, there was a span of 9 bases. From germline, CDR1 is SGHVS and CDR2 FQNEAQ. CDR3 in DNA: TGTGCCAGCAGCTCTCCCCCCCACGAGCAGTACTTC. This translates into CASSSPPHEQYF.

The V call is TRBV27, the J call TRBJ2-7; possibly TRBD1 for D (6 bases). The V end lost 0 bases, the J end lost 1 base, and 16 bases lay between the germline ends. Germline V gene lookup returns CDR1 MNHEY and CDR2 SMNVEV (reference sequence). The CDR3 contains 17 residues. CDR3 nucleotides: TGTGCCAGCAGTTTATCCGCGGTGTCAGGGGATTCCTACGAGCAGTACTTC. Protein sequence: CASSLSAVSGDSYEQYF.

This sequence joins TRBV2 and TRBJ2-7; tentatively, D is TRBD1 or TRBD2 (5 bases each). The CDR3 has 12 residues. Germline V gene data show CDR1 as SNHLY and CDR2 as FYNNEI. The ends were cut back, 5 bases at V and 5 bases at J, with 10 bases in the middle. For the CDR3, the DNA is TGTGCCAGCAGTCCAGGGACCCACGAGCAGTACTTC. Its translation is CASSPGTHEQYF.

This sequence joins TRBV9 and TRBJ2-7; D unclear. Per germline, CDR1 SGDLS and CDR2 YYNGEE. The ends were cut back, 4 bases at V and 0 bases at J, with 14 bases in the middle. The CDR3 loop spans 15 amino acids. The CDR3 nucleotides are TGTGCCAGCAGCCCCCGGACGGAGAGCTCCTACGAGCAGTACTTC. Its protein is CASSPRTESSYEQYF.

The V and J genes are TRBV11-3 and TRBJ2-1; D might be TRBD2 (5 bases). Deletions cut 1 base from V and 2 bases from J, with 9 bases between. The CDR3 covers 15 residues. Germline V gives CDR1 SGHNT, CDR2 YENEEA. This CDR3 reads CASSLGLITYNEQFF. Written as DNA, the CDR3 is TGTGCCAGCAGCTTAGGACTAATAACCTACAATGAGCAGTTCTTC.

The V gene is TRBV7-9, the J gene TRBJ2-1, with D uncertain. Germline assignment: CDR1 SEHNR and CDR2 FQNEAQ (reference sequence). V was pared by 3 bases and J by 7 bases, with 7 bases between. The length of the CDR3 is 12 residues. The DNA of the CDR3 is TGTGCCAGCAGCTTCAGGCGGAATGAGCAGTTCTTC. This translates into CASSFRRNEQFF.

J is TRBJ2-3 and V is TRBV27; 10 bases align to TRBD1. Germline V CDR1 and CDR2: MNHEY, SMNVEV (reference sequence). This CDR3 is 16 amino acids long. The trim removed 9 bases at V and 1 base at J, leaving 10 bases unmatched. This chain's CDR3 is CASRLAGTGGTDTQYF. CDR3 in DNA: TGTGCCAGTCGTCTGGCGGGGACAGGGGGCACAGATACGCAGTATTTT.

The chain carries TRBV5-1 and TRBJ1-4, with a possible D match to TRBD1 (5 bases). Germline CDR1 SGHRS, CDR2 YFSETQ. The CDR3 consists of 15 residues. The V end lost 0 bases, the J end lost 4 bases, and 10 bases lay between the germline ends. The CDR3, as DNA: TGCGCCAGCAGCTTGGATGGACACATTAATGAAAAACTGTTTTTT. It codes for CASSLDGHINEKLFF.

The rearrangement joins TRBV28 to TRBJ1-1, with a weak D call TRBD1 (6 bases). This CDR3 region has 14 residues. Germline CDR1 reads MDHEN; CDR2 reads SYDVKM. Trimming took off 4 bases at V and 1 base at J, with 10 bases between the two ends. The CDR3 loop is CASSSGGPNTEAFF. The CDR3 coding sequence is TGTGCCAGCAGTTCGGGGGGCCCGAACACTGAAGCTTTCTTT.

V is TRBV11-2 and J is TRBJ2-1; D is ambiguous. This CDR3 has 19 amino acids. Trimming removed 3 bases from V and 0 bases from J, with 21 bases in between. Per the germline V gene, CDR1 is SGHAT and CDR2 is FQNNGV. The CDR3 nucleotides are TGTGCCAGCAGCTTTTTTGGGTCGGCCCTAGAGTCCTCCTACAATGAGCAGTTCTTC. It codes for CASSFFGSALESSYNEQFF.

The rearrangement joins TRBV6-5 to TRBJ1-5; a weak D match, TRBD1 (5 bases). Per germline, CDR1 MNHEY and CDR2 SVGAGI. V lost 6 bases and J 0 bases, leaving 12 bases between the germline ends. The CDR3 sequence is 15 residues long. CDR3 sequence: CASRLDSYSNQPQHF. In DNA, the CDR3 is TGTGCCAGCAGGCTCGACAGCTATAGCAATCAGCCCCAGCATTTT.

The chain has TRBV28 and TRBJ1-5; D unresolved. Germline V gives CDR1 MDHEN, CDR2 SYDVKM. The CDR3 sequence is 15 residues long. V was pared by 5 bases and J by 7 bases, with 18 bases between. CDR3 coding DNA: TGTGCCAGCAGTCCACACGACGGGAGAAGGCAGCCCCAGCATTTT. As protein: CASSPHDGRRQPQHF.

The chain uses TRBV3-1 (or the pseudogene TRBV3-2) and TRBJ2-2; tentative D call: TRBD2 (5 bases). CDR3 length equals 18 residues. The V end lost 4 bases, the J end lost 6 bases, and 24 bases lay between the germline ends. CDR1 is LGHDT, CDR2 YNNKEL, per germline (reference sequence). The CDR3 here is CASSPVQNGPGRAGELFF. DNA for the CDR3: TGTGCCAGCAGCCCGGTCCAGAATGGACCTGGGCGGGCCGGGGAGCTGTTTTTT.

This clone has a single count. The chain has TRBV27 and TRBJ2-3; D gene unclear. The ends were cut back, 5 bases at V and 0 bases at J, with 9 bases in the middle. CDR1 and CDR2 (germline): MNHEY, SMNVEV (reference sequence). The length of the CDR3 is 14 residues. The chain's CDR3 is CASSPSTSTDTQYF. The CDR3 DNA sequence: TGTGCCAGCAGTCCAAGTACTAGCACAGATACGCAGTATTTT.

The J gene is TRBJ1-1, the V gene TRBV10-1, with D hard to call. CDR1 WNHNN and CDR2 SYGVQD come from the germline V gene (reference sequence). The CDR3 is made up of 13 amino acids. The germline V and J ends were trimmed by 8 bases and 8 bases, with 18 bases remaining between them. The CDR3 protein is CASSPRVGGEAFF. CDR3 coding DNA: TGCGCCAGCTCTCCGAGGGTCGGCGGCGAAGCTTTCTTT.

The chain employs TRBV10-2 and TRBJ2-2; 9 positions match TRBD1. The CDR3 covers 15 residues. The trim removed 4 bases at V and 6 bases at J, leaving 6 bases unmatched. Germline-derived CDR1 and CDR2 are WSHSY and SAAADI. The CDR3 DNA reads TGCGCCAGCAGTGCCGGGACAGGGAGCGCCGGGGAGCTGTTTTTT. It translates to CASSAGTGSAGELFF.

J is TRBJ2-3 and V is TRBV11-2; D is unresolved. There are 14 residues in the CDR3. The V and J ends lost 0 bases and 6 bases respectively, with 10 bases between them. The germline CDR1 and CDR2 sequences are SGHAT and FQNNGV. CDR3 sequence (DNA): TGTGCCAGCAGCTTAGATACAGTATTTGATACGCAGTATTTT. Its protein is CASSLDTVFDTQYF. The entire variable domain, with the rest obtained from reference TRBV11-2 and TRBJ2-3, is as follows: EAGVAQSPRYKIIEKRQSVAFWCNPISGHATLYWYQQILGQGPKLLIQFQNNGVVDDSQLPKDRFSAERLKGVDSTLKIQPAKLEDSAVYLCASSLDTVFDTQYFGPGTRLTVL.

J is TRBJ2-2 and V is TRBV3-1 (or the pseudogene TRBV3-2); 7 nucleotides align to TRBD1. The trim removed 4 bases at V and 6 bases at J, leaving 8 bases unmatched. The CDR3 loop spans 15 amino acids. Germline V gives CDR1 LGHDT, CDR2 YNNKEL (reference sequence). The CDR3: CASSLGRGNAGELFF. The CDR3 nucleotides are TGTGCCAGCAGCCTGGGCAGGGGGAATGCCGGGGAGCTGTTTTTT.

Of note for this clone: Germline is not matched at one junction end, which may reflect a read error. J is TRBJ2-1 and V is TRBV9, with D unclear. This CDR3 contains 14 residues. Germline CDR1 reads SGDLS; CDR2 reads YYNGEE. CDR3 loop: CASSVDNTYNEQFF. The DNA for the CDR3 is TGTGCCAGCAGTGTAGACAACACCTACAATGAGCAGTTCTTC.

This clone was recorded once. The rearrangement uses TRBV30 and TRBJ2-2; 12 bases match TRBD2. The CDR3 is 15 residues long. The germline V gene encodes CDR1 GTSNPN and CDR2 SVGIG (reference sequence). Trimming cost V 3 bases and J 5 bases; bases outside gene matches: 4. CDR3 nucleotide sequence: TGTGCCTGGAGGCAGACTAGCGGGAGAACCGGGGAGCTGTTTTTT. Encoded protein: CAWRQTSGRTGELFF.

V is TRBV6-5 and J is TRBJ2-7, with D uncertain. The ends were cut back, 6 bases at V and 3 bases at J, with 9 bases in the middle. This CDR3 is 12 amino acids long. The germline V gene has CDR1 MNHEY and CDR2 SVGAGI. CDR3 DNA: TGTGCCAGCAGCGGGCCTTACTACGAGCAGTACTTC. Translated: CASSGPYYEQYF.

V and J are TRBV7-9 and TRBJ2-3; 9 bases are a match to TRBD2. J was trimmed by 1 base and V by 5 bases; bases with no gene match: 10. Looked up from germline, CDR1 is SEHNR and CDR2 is FQNEAQ (reference sequence). The CDR3 sequence is 17 residues long. The CDR3 DNA sequence: TGTGCCAGCAGCCTGACTGGCGGGAGGGTACGCACAGATACGCAGTATTTT. Its protein product is CASSLTGGRVRTDTQYF.